This TCR beta chain was documented in a study of sequential checkpoint blockade in melanoma. Across the study: Both treatment sequences were followed by maintenance nivolumab.

Treatment reported: randomized to nivolumab then ipilimumab (arm A) or the reverse (arm B). With 6 bases clipped from V and 6 bases from J, the junction kept 17 bases outside the gene matches. The length of the CDR3 is 19 residues. Germline V lookup: CDR1 MNHEY, CDR2 SMNVEV (reference sequence). TCRdb's copy holds only in-frame clones and misses some; the assay was immunoSEQ multiplex PCR. The table lists about 11,000 clones, 50% to 65% of them singletons. Here the sequenced sample was CD8+ T cells sorted from blood (inferred from file names), taken from a patient given nivolumab and ipilimumab in sequence. The clonotype comes from a human donor with melanoma. The rearrangement uses TRBV27 and TRBJ2-3; TRBD2 agrees at 14 bases. The CDR3 nucleotides read TGTGCCAGCAGCCGGTCGCCGGGACTAGCGGGAGATTTTTCTGATACGCAGTATTTT. Its protein is CASSRSPGLAGDFSDTQYF.